One and the same sample provided the 6 T cell receptor beta chains below, sequenced in a study of shared T cell receptors in the human thymus. Some clones are missing from TCRdb's copy, which holds only in-frame ones; the method was immunoSEQ multiplex PCR. The data show approximately 660,000 clones, with roughly 90% seen just once and over 0.008% held by the top ten. The same sample was also studied in work on human thymus T cells.

The sample comprised thymocytes. The receptors originated from a boy less than two years old with a congenital heart defect.

This clone showed up just a few times. The V call is TRBV4-1, the J call TRBJ2-2; 7 nucleotides match TRBD2. This CDR3 has 17 amino acids. V was pared by 0 bases and J by 2 bases, with 6 bases of the junction left unmatched. Germline V gene lookup returns CDR1 MGHRA and CDR2 YSYEKL. CDR3 in amino acids: CASSQDPASGNTGELFF. As DNA, the CDR3 is TGCGCCAGCAGCCAAGATCCGGCTAGCGGTAACACCGGGGAGCTGTTTTTT.

The chain recombines TRBV21-1 with TRBJ2-1; TRBD2, the table's D call, was not compared with the DNA. TRBV21-1 is marked as a pseudogene. This CDR3 has 17 amino acids. This CDR3 is CASSKSWERESDNEQFF. The CDR3 DNA reads as TGTGCCAGCAGCAAATCTTGGGAGCGGGAGTCGGACAATGAGCAGTTCTTC.

This rearrangement joins TRBV15 to TRBJ2-7; 7 bases align to TRBD1. Per the germline V gene, CDR1 is LNHNV and CDR2 is YYDKDF (reference sequence). V was pared by 2 bases and J by 8 bases, with 15 bases of the junction left unmatched. The CDR3 consists of 16 residues. CDR3 DNA sequence: TGTGCCACCAGCAGATTTTGGGCAGGGGGTCGGTACAAGCAGTACTTC. It is translated as CATSRFWAGGRYKQYF.

This clone appeared a single time. The chain recombines TRBV5-6 with TRBJ2-7, with D perhaps TRBD1 (6 bases). Looked up from germline, CDR1 is SGHDT and CDR2 is YYEEEE. Trimming pared 4 bases from V and 3 bases from J, leaving 20 bases between. This CDR3 has 16 residues. CDR3 residues: CASSVSGTRGNYEQYF. The CDR3 DNA follows: TGTGCCAGCAGCGTCTCCGGGACACGAGGCAACTACGAGCAGTACTTC.

The chain has TRBV27 and TRBJ2-7; 11 nucleotides line up with TRBD2. The CDR3 runs 16 residues. Trimming removed 3 bases from V and 2 bases from J; junction bases left unmatched: 6. Germline lookup yields CDR1 MNHEY and CDR2 SMNVEV (reference sequence). The CDR3 region has the DNA TGTGCCAGCAGTTTTCTTAGCGGGAGGGCCGCCTACGAGCAGTACTTC. It is translated as CASSFLSGRAAYEQYF.

The chain has TRBV2 and TRBJ2-1, with 8 bases matching TRBD2. The CDR3 extends over 20 amino acids. Germline-derived CDR1 and CDR2 are SNHLY and FYNNEI. The V segment lost 2 bases and the J segment 0 bases; nucleotides outside the gene matches: 15. The CDR3 reads CASSEQQAASGSSSYNEQFF. CDR3 nucleotide sequence: TGTGCCAGCAGTGAACAACAGGCGGCTAGCGGGTCGAGCTCCTACAATGAGCAGTTCTTC.